These T cell receptor beta chains were read from a single sample in a study of blood T cell repertoires in COVID-19. The data were produced by immunoSEQ multiplex PCR, yet TCRdb's version contains in-frame clones alone and is incomplete. The sample holds approximately 120,000 clones; 74% are singletons and the top ten take more than 5%. Sequencing was carried out using peripheral blood. The receptors were gathered from a man aged 55 to 70 with acute or convalescent COVID-19. Both conserved end residues are part of each CDR3. A D gene is named only where the DNA matches it firmly. Some rows mark clone size as missing; the rest say once, few, many or name a class of expanded clone.

j_call,v_call,clone_size,d_call,cdr3_nt,cdr3_aa
TRBJ2-3,TRBV24-1,-,TRBD2,TGTGCCACCAGTGAGGGGACTAGGGCAGATACGCAGTATTTT,CATSEGTRADTQYF
TRBJ1-1,TRBV5-6,-,-,TGTGCCAGCAGCTTGGCGGGGTCAGGCACTGAAGCTTTCTTT,CASSLAGSGTEAFF
TRBJ2-7,TRBV24-1,-,TRBD1,TGTGCCACCAATGGACAGGACTCCTACGAGCAGTACTTC,CATNGQDSYEQYF
TRBJ1-1,TRBV7-3,-,TRBD1,TGTGCCAGCAGCCAACTAGGACAGGGCACTGAAGCTTTCTTT,CASSQLGQGTEAFF
TRBJ1-4,TRBV25-1,-,TRBD1,TGTGCCAGCAGTGCCCCGACAGGGGGGTATGAAAAACTGTTTTTT,CASSAPTGGYEKLFF
TRBJ1-5,TRBV12-5,-,-,TGTGCTAGTCAAAGCGGAGAGAAAATAAGTTCCCAGCATTTT,CASQSGEKISSQHF
TRBJ2-7,TRBV6-5,once,-,TGTGCCAGCACCCGGGCGGGTTTTGACGAGCAGTACTTC,CASTRAGFDEQYF
TRBJ2-1,TRBV5-4,-,-,TGTGCCAGCAGCGGAGGGTCCTCCTACAATGAGCAGTTCTTC,CASSGGSSYNEQFF
TRBJ1-2,TRBV19,-,-,TGTGCCAGTAGTAGACTGACAGCCGATAACTATGGCTACACCTTC,CASSRLTADNYGYTF
TRBJ2-1,TRBV7-6,-,TRBD1,TGTGCCAGCAGCTTATCGGGACAGGGACCATACAATGAGCAGTTCTTC,CASSLSGQGPYNEQFF
TRBJ2-1,TRBV3-1/TRBV3-2,-,-,TGTGCCAGCAGGCTAGCGTCCAATGAGCAGTTCTTC,CASRLASNEQFF
TRBJ1-1,TRBV29-1,-,TRBD1,TGCAGCGTAGTGACAGGGGGCCCTGTCGCTTTCTTT,CSVVTGGPVAFF
TRBJ2-4,TRBV15,-,-,TGTGCCACGAACGAGGGGGTCGGGGCAGCCAAAAACATTCAGTACTTC,CATNEGVGAAKNIQYF
TRBJ2-1,TRBV27,once,-,TGTGCCAGCAGTCTGCCACAGGAGGAGCAGTTCTTC,CASSLPQEEQFF
TRBJ2-7,TRBV5-1,-,-,TGCGCCAGCAGCTTATTGACAGGAAAGTACGAGCAGTACTTC,CASSLLTGKYEQYF
TRBJ2-7,TRBV2,-,TRBD1,TGTGCCACTGCCGGGACAGGGTCCCTCGAGCAGTACTTC,CATAGTGSLEQYF
TRBJ2-1,TRBV7-9,-,TRBD2,TGTGCCAGCAGCTTAGGGACTAGCGGCCACAATGAGCAGTTCTTC,CASSLGTSGHNEQFF
TRBJ1-4,TRBV7-6,-,TRBD1,TGTGCCAGCAGCCTCCGACAGGGTACTAATGAAAAACTGTTTTTT,CASSLRQGTNEKLFF
TRBJ2-1,TRBV30,-,TRBD2,TGTGCCTGGAGTCAAGGACTAGCGGGAGTTAACAATGAGCAGTTCTTC,CAWSQGLAGVNNEQFF
TRBJ2-3,TRBV6-4,once,TRBD2,TGTGCCAGCAGTGCCCAAGGACTAGCGGTCACAGATACGCAGTATTTT,CASSAQGLAVTDTQYF
TRBJ1-1,TRBV5-6,-,-,TGTGCCAGCAGCTATACATCGAACACTGAAGCTTTCTTT,CASSYTSNTEAFF
TRBJ2-1,TRBV4-2,-,TRBD1,TGTGCCAGCAGCCCGATTTTGGGGACAGGTGAGCAGTTCTTC,CASSPILGTGEQFF
TRBJ2-2,TRBV24-1,few,-,TGTGCCACCAGTGATTTTTTCAGGGGCGGCGGGGAGCTGTTTTTT,CATSDFFRGGGELFF
TRBJ1-5,TRBV6-9,-,-,TGTGCCAGCAGTTATTATGGGGAGGCGAGCAATCAGCCCCAGCATTTT,CASSYYGEASNQPQHF
TRBJ2-2,TRBV7-2,-,TRBD2,TGTGCCAGCAGCTTAGGGAGCACTAGCGGGACTCGCCGGGAGCTGTTTTTT,CASSLGSTSGTRRELFF
TRBJ1-5,TRBV3-1/TRBV3-2,many,-,TGTGCCAGCAGTCACCACGGTAATCAGCCCCAGCATTTT,CASSHHGNQPQHF
TRBJ2-1,TRBV19,-,-,TGTGCCAGTAGTGTCCAGGGCTCCTACAATGAGCAGTTCTTC,CASSVQGSYNEQFF
TRBJ1-1,TRBV7-3,-,-,TGTGCCAGCACATTCGGGGACACCCCTGCCCAAGCTTTCTTT,CASTFGDTPAQAFF
TRBJ2-1,TRBV5-6,once,TRBD2,TGTGTCAGCAGCTTTTCCGGGACTAGCGGGATGGGTGAGCAGTTCTTC,CVSSFSGTSGMGEQFF
TRBJ1-6,TRBV19,-,TRBD1,TGTGCCAGTAGTATAGGAGTTGGGACAGTTGCACCCCTCCACTTT,CASSIGVGTVAPLHF
TRBJ2-3,TRBV2,-,TRBD2,TGTGCCAGCAGTGTGGGCGGGAGATCCGCAGATACGCAGTATTTT,CASSVGGRSADTQYF